Here is one T cell receptor (beta chain) with its context. Its specificity is unknown. A multiplex PCR was run with 60 Vbeta primers and 13 Jbeta primers. Under the authors' procedure: Among the unique TCR beta chains that a later analysis counted, around 72 million in all, about 12 million were shared. Only in-frame clones appear in the TCRdb table, and some are missing; sequencing was by immunoSEQ multiplex PCR. V and J calls and clone size are copied from that table; D and trimming were computed from the DNA. The sample records about 180,000 clones, 70% to 85% being singletons. There are 17 residues in the CDR3. Germline CDR1 is SEHNR and CDR2 is FQNEAQ (reference sequence). V dropped 7 bases and J dropped 6 bases, with 28 bases sitting between them. The data originate from a study of cytomegalovirus exposure and HLA in healthy donors. Turning to the study itself: Around 86 million unique TCRs, all from HLA-typed donors, were included in an early release of the data. Overall study results and limits: In most subjects, TCR beta sequences reportedly gave accurate predictions of HLA-A and HLA-B alleles. TCR beta chain V- and J-gene trimming was linked, in a later analysis, to a missense variant in DCLRE1C.

The rearrangement links TRBV7-9 to TRBJ2-7; D may be TRBD2 (5 bases). Material for sequencing was PBMCs. This TCR was recovered from a woman in her forties in good health and CMV-seronegative. CDR3 sequence (DNA): TGTGCCAGCACCCACACTTCCCGTAGCGCGGTCCTCTCCGAGCAGTACTTC. Protein: CASTHTSRSAVLSEQYF.